The clone carrying this T cell receptor (beta chain) was recorded many times. What it binds is unknown. The data belong to a study of T-cell reconstitution after alpha-beta-depleted transplantation in children. Unique molecular identifiers were built into the TCRbeta library. TCRdb reanalysed the PCR reads using MiXCR and keeps one entry per CDR3 protein. The data contain 280,000 or so distinct CDR3 sequences, around a tenth of them singletons. The study, taken as a whole, reports: T-cell counts and diversity at one year post-transplant came mainly from newly produced T cells.

The CDR3 covers 14 residues. V dropped 5 bases and J dropped 6 bases, with 14 bases sitting between them. CDR1 is SGHAT, CDR2 FQNNGV, per germline. The chain joins TRBV11-2 to TRBJ2-4; unclear D gene. The sequencing used peripheral blood, collected 180 days after TCRalphabeta/CD19-depleted stem cell transplant. The TCR sequence derives from a male patient between 2 and 15 years old who had a stem cell transplant for chronic granulomatous disease, so the T cells may come from the graft donor. The CDR3 reads CASSPNSALNIQYF. CDR3 nucleotides: TGTGCCAGCAGCCCCAATTCGGCCCTAAACATTCAGTACTTC.